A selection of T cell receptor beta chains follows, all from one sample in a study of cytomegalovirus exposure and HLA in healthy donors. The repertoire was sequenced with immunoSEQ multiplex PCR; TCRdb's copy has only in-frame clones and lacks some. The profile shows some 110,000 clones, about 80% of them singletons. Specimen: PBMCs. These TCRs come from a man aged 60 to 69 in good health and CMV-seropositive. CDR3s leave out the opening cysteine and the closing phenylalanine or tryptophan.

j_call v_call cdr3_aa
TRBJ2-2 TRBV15 ATSRFTGDAGELF
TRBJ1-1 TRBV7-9 ASSLSGNVNTEAF
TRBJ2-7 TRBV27 ASSFKGYEQY
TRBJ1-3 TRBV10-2 ASSEAGGFSGNTIY
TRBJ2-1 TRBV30 AWSVPGSDSYNEQF
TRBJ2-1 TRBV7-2 ASSLAQQGTEQF
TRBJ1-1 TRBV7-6 ASSLRTGGALRGTEAF
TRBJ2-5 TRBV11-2 ASSQWETQY
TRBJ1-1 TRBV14 ASSRQQYVTEAF
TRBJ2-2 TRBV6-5 ASSSLLAGNTGELF
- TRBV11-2 ASSLVGQAKNYEQY
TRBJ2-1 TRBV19 ASSIGLADYNEQF
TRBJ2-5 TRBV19 ASSSRSGGLRETQY
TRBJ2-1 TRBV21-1 ASSQVAGGGNEQF
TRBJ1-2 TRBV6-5 ASSKTGYGYT
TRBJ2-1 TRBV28 ASSFVLAGGGSYNEQF
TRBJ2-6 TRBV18 ASSPAGQGAFGANVLT
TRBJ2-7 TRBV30 AWSPGGEQY
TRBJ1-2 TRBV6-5 ASSYSSQRTNYGYT
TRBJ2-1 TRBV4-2 ASSQDGTPYNEQF
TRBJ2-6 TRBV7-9 ASSQDGEVSGANVLT
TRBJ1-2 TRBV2 ASTFQGSNYGYT
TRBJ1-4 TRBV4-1 ASSQDETREKLF
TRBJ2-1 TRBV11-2 ASRGQDSYNEQF
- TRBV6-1 ASSGDSSYEQY
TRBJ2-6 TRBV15 ATSSIGQGFSGANVLT
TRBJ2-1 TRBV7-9 ASSSSAGGSNEQF
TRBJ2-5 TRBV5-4 ASSSSHGQGEETQY
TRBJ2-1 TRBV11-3 ASSLGAGGFYNNEQF
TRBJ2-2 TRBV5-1 ASSLRTGGAGTGELF
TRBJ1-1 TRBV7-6 ASSPRGFMNTEAF
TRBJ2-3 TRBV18 ASSPGLAGGSSTDTQY
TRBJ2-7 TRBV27 ASSEILTRLVY
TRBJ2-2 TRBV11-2 ASSLLGAGDGAGELF
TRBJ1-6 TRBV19 ATGQGTGGRSLH
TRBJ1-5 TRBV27 ASSLDSYQPQH
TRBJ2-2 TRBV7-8 ASSFNRGVNTGELF